Presented here are 2 T cell receptor beta chains from one specimen sequenced in a study of T cell responses to AZD1222 COVID-19 vaccine. Assay: immunoSEQ multiplex PCR; the TCRdb copy retains only in-frame clones and omits some. Counted here are 130,000 or so clones, 90% occurring once; the ten biggest clones make up 1.5% to 2%. Material: peripheral blood, obtained on day 0 of AZD1222 vaccination. These receptors were taken from an adult in good health.

This sequence joins TRBV5-6 and TRBJ1-1, with 9 bases aligning to TRBD1. This CDR3 is 14 amino acids long. The V gene's germline CDR1 is SGHDT and CDR2 YYEEEE. Unmatched junction bases numbered 8, after V lost 5 bases and J lost 6 bases. CDR3 region: CASRTGTGRPEAFF. The CDR3 DNA reads TGTGCCAGCAGAACCGGGACAGGGAGGCCTGAAGCTTTCTTT.

The V call is TRBV30, the J call TRBJ1-5, with a tentative D call TRBD1 (5 bases). V lost 1 base to trimming and J lost 7 bases, with 14 bases between them. Germline assignment: CDR1 GTSNPN and CDR2 SVGIG (reference sequence). The CDR3 is 14 residues long. CDR3 coding DNA: TGTGCCTGGAGTGGGGGGGGTTTAGGGCAGCCCCAGCATTTT. Its protein is CAWSGGGLGQPQHF. Full variable domain (missing parts from reference TRBV30 and TRBJ1-5): SQTIHQWPATLVQPVGSPLSLECTVEGTSNPNLYWYRQAAGRGLQLLFYSVGIGQISSEVPQNLSASRPQDRQFILSSKKLLLSDSGFYLCAWSGGGLGQPQHFGDGTRLSIL.